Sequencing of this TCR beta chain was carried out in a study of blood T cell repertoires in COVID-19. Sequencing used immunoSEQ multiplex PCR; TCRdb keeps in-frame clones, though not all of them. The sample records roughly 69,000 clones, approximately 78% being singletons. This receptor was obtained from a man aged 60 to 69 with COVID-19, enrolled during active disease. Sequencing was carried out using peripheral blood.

The CDR3 spells CASSQDVRFNEQFF. CDR3 coding DNA: TGTGCCAGCAGCCAAGATGTTAGATTCAATGAGCAGTTCTTC. The gene calls are TRBV3-1 (or the pseudogene TRBV3-2) and TRBJ2-1; D is uncertain. V lost 0 bases to trimming and J lost 6 bases, with 9 bases between them. Per the germline V gene, CDR1 is LGHDT and CDR2 is YNNKEL (reference sequence). This CDR3 is 14 amino acids long.